These 8 T cell receptor beta chains share one sample of origin, sequenced in a study of CD8 T cells in ankylosing spondylitis. Overall study findings and caveats: Roughly 8 highly homologous variants made up a TCR beta motif that seemed to typify ankylosing spondylitis blood.

These receptors' antigens are unknown. TCRdb processed the 5' RACE reads anew with MiXCR; each CDR3 protein has one entry. The sample lists 470,000 or so distinct CDR3 sequences, roughly 26% occurring once. Sequenced material: blood, either unsorted or a sorted T cell fraction (not recorded which). These receptor sequences come from a male donor with ankylosing spondylitis.

This clonotype was counted at least ten times. The chain joins TRBV7-2 to TRBJ2-7; 7 bases match TRBD1. Trimming took 5 bases from V and 3 from J; bases not matched to a gene: 10. Germline V gene lookup returns CDR1 SGHTA and CDR2 FQGNSA. This CDR3 has 15 amino acids. In nucleotides, the CDR3 is TGTGCCAGCAGCCGTCGACCGGGACAGAACTACGAGCAGTACTTC. Its translation: CASSRRPGQNYEQYF.

In this sample, this clonotype turned up a few times. V usage is TRBV28 and J usage is TRBJ2-5, with TRBD1 matching over 12 bases. CDR3 length: 16 amino acids. Trimming took 7 bases from V and 4 from J; bases not matched to a gene: 10. CDR1 and CDR2 from the germline V gene are MDHEN and SYDVKM. CDR3 nucleotide sequence: TGTGCCAGCAAGATAACCCGGGACAGGGGGCGAGAGACCCAGTACTTC. It yields the protein CASKITRDRGRETQYF.

Many counts were recorded for this clonotype. V is TRBV3-1 and J is TRBJ2-1, with no clear D. Germline lookup yields CDR1 LGHDT and CDR2 YNNKEL (reference sequence). V was pared by 4 bases and J by 5 bases, with 18 bases between. This CDR3 comprises 16 residues. CDR3 in amino acids: CASSPFGYGADNEQFF. The CDR3 nucleotides read TGTGCCAGCAGCCCCTTTGGGTACGGAGCTGACAATGAGCAGTTCTTC.

The chain combines TRBV20-1 with TRBJ2-1; a weak D match, TRBD2 (6 bases). V shed 0 bases and J shed 2 bases, with 14 bases lying between them. CDR1 and CDR2 from the germline V gene are DFQATT and SNEGSKA (reference sequence). The CDR3 consists of 16 residues. CDR3 nucleotides: TGCAGTGCTAGAGATCAGTCGGGGGAAGCCTACAATGAGCAGTTCTTC. Translating gives CSARDQSGEAYNEQFF.

The genes are TRBV12-3 or TRBV12-4 and TRBJ2-1, with 9 bases lining up with TRBD2. V dropped 6 bases and J dropped 10; count of bases not matched to a gene: 13. The CDR3 has 15 residues. CDR3 region: CASRISGGQLKEQFF. The CDR3 nucleotides read TGTGCCAGCAGAATTAGCGGGGGCCAACTGAAGGAGCAGTTCTTC.

This clonotype appeared a few times. The chain carries TRBV3-1 and TRBJ2-2; D may be TRBD2 (6 bases). Trimming shortened V by 7 bases and J by 5 bases, and 23 bases separated the two germline ends. The CDR3 is 17 residues long. Germline V gene sequence: CDR1 LGHDT, CDR2 YNNKEL (reference sequence). The CDR3 region is CASTALGGTSRTGELFF. The CDR3, as DNA: TGTGCCAGCACCGCATTGGGGGGAACTAGTCGGACCGGGGAGCTGTTTTTT.

The V call is TRBV3-1, the J call TRBJ2-4; 8 bases line up with TRBD2. The V gene's germline CDR1 is LGHDT and CDR2 YNNKEL (reference sequence). This CDR3 has 16 residues. V lost 3 bases to trimming and J lost 2 bases; unmatched junction nucleotides: 6. CDR3 residues: CASSQGTRESKNIQYF. Here the CDR3 DNA reads TGTGCCAGCAGCCAGGGGACTAGAGAGTCCAAAAACATTCAGTACTTC.

CDR3 bases: TGCAGTGCTCCGGACTTGAGGGAGCAGTACTTC. It encodes CSAPDLREQYF. The J gene is TRBJ2-7, the V gene TRBV20-1; TRBD2 might be the D (5 bases). V was cut by 5 bases and J by 7 bases, with 12 bases left in between. CDR3 length equals 11 residues. Germline V gene data show CDR1 as DFQATT and CDR2 as SNEGSKA (reference sequence).